This T cell receptor beta chain was sequenced in a study of cytomegalovirus exposure and HLA in healthy donors. Study-wide results and limits: Trimming of TCR beta V- and J-genes showed a link, identified in a later analysis, to a missense DCLRE1C variant. Presence/absence analyses treated sequencing depth as roughly uniform across donors. What a later analysis reportedly showed was that an Asian-associated ancestry cluster had fewer N-insertions than the approximately 720-donor mean.

In the PCR, 60 Vbeta and 13 Jbeta primers were used. Libraries were prepared by immunoSEQ multiplex PCR; TCRdb keeps only in-frame clonotypes and omits some of them. This sample has 95,000 to 150,000 clones; 66% occur once, and the top ten carry 1.5%. For this clone: Its antigen is as yet unknown.

Germline CDR1 and CDR2: SEHNR and FQNEAQ (reference sequence). V was trimmed by 4 bases and J by 7 bases, leaving 10 bases between them. There are 13 residues in the CDR3. V gene TRBV7-9 combines with J gene TRBJ1-4; a possible D gene is TRBD1 (6 bases). Material for sequencing was PBMCs. This clonotype originated in a young man in good health and CMV-seronegative. CDR3 region: CASSSGAGEKLFF. For the CDR3, the DNA is TGTGCCAGCAGCTCAGGGGCCGGTGAAAAACTGTTTTTT.